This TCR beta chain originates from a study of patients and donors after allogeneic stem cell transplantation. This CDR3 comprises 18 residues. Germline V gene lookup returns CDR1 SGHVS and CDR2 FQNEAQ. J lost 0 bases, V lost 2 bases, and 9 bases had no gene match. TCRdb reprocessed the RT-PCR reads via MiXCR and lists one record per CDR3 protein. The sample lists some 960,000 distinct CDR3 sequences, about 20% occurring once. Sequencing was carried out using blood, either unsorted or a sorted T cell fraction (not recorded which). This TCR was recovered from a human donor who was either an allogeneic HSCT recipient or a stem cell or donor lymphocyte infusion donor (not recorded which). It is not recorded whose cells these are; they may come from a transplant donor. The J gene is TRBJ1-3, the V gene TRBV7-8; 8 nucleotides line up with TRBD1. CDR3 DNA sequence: TGTGCCAGCAGCTTAAGGACAGGGTCATACGGCTCTGGAAACACCATATATTTT. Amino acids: CASSLRTGSYGSGNTIYF.